These 26 T cell receptor beta chains were sequenced from one sample in a study of Graves' ophthalmopathy and Graves' hyperthyroidism (dated by TCRdb to the late 2010s). The sequencer was an Illumina HiSeq 2000. For repertoire sequencing, the TCR beta CDR3 regions were amplified from RNA transcripts. The first round of RT-PCR was done with HTBI primers and the Qiagen OneStep RT-PCR kit, and was followed by a second round of multiplex PCR, then size selection and purification. The public reads were reanalyzed by TCRdb: fastp trimming at Q25, MiXCR alignment, in-frame beta chains only. Each entry is one CDR3 protein sequence, shown with its most common DNA and genes. For this sample the table gives about 500,000 distinct CDR3 sequences, of which roughly an eighth were detected only once. The ten largest clones take up about 9.4% of the sample. The sequenced sample was blood. The receptor set was obtained from a woman aged 30 to 39 with Graves' ophthalmopathy. Donor details come from another sample of the same person, matched by shared clones.

This clonotype was found a few times. This chain links TRBV28 with TRBJ1-6; D is unclear. This CDR3 is 15 amino acids long. Trimming removed 6 bases from V and 9 bases from J, with 18 bases in between. Germline CDR1 is MDHEN and CDR2 is SYDVKM. The CDR3 protein is CASSPFVGGGSPLHF. The CDR3 DNA reads as TGTGCCAGCAGCCCCTTCGTGGGTGGCGGTTCACCCCTCCACTTT. Full variable domain (rest looked up from reference TRBV28 and TRBJ1-6): DVKVTQSSRYLVKRTGEKVFLECVQDMDHENMFWYRQDPGLGLRLIYFSYDVKMKEKGDIPEGYSVSREKKERFSLILESASTNQTSMYLCASSPFVGGGSPLHFGNGTRLTVT.

The sample holds many counts of this clonotype. V and J are TRBV4-1 and TRBJ1-1, with unresolved D. CDR3 length: 15 residues. Trimming took off 1 base at V and 1 base at J, with 10 bases between the two ends. CDR1 is MGHRA, CDR2 YSYEKL, per germline. CDR3 coding DNA: TGCGCCAGCAGCCAAGCGGTCAGACGGAACACTGAAGCTTTCTTT. Encoded protein: CASSQAVRRNTEAFF.

This clonotype was seen at least ten times. The chain combines TRBV6-1 with TRBJ1-3; 8 nucleotides agree with TRBD1. Trimming took 2 bases from V and 2 from J; bases not matched to a gene: 11. CDR1 and CDR2 (germline): MNHNS, SASEGT. This CDR3 region has 18 residues. DNA for the CDR3: TGTGCCAGCAGTGAACGACCTTATCTGGACAGGGCTGGAAACACCATATATTTT. Protein product: CASSERPYLDRAGNTIYF.

The rearrangement joins TRBV12-3 or TRBV12-4 to TRBJ1-1; D uncertain. Trimming left V 6 bases short and J 1 base short, with 15 bases between. This CDR3 is built from 15 residues. The CDR3 here is CASRAIGLQNTEAFF. As DNA, the CDR3 is TGTGCCAGCAGAGCCATAGGACTGCAGAACACTGAAGCTTTCTTT.

The rearrangement links TRBV28 to TRBJ2-5, with 8 bases fitting TRBD2. J lost 5 bases, V lost 4 bases, and 9 bases had no gene match. This CDR3 has 15 residues. Germline V gene data show CDR1 as MDHEN and CDR2 as SYDVKM. The CDR3 DNA is TGTGCCAGCAGTTCACAGCGGGGGCCGGGGGAGACCCAGTACTTC. As protein: CASSSQRGPGETQYF.

This clonotype occurred many times. This sequence joins TRBV28 and TRBJ1-1; D unresolved. The germline V and J ends were trimmed by 6 bases and 5 bases, with 7 bases remaining between them. Germline V gene sequence: CDR1 MDHEN, CDR2 SYDVKM. CDR3 length: 11 amino acids. CDR3 coding DNA: TGTGCCAGCAGATGGGTGACTGAAGCTTTCTTT. Translated: CASRWVTEAFF.

This clonotype occurred a few times. CDR3 nucleotides: TGTGCCAGCAGGGAGGCCTGGGGCTACACCTTC. It encodes CASREAWGYTF. The V and J genes are TRBV6-1 and TRBJ1-2, with no clear D. Germline CDR1 and CDR2: MNHNS and SASEGT. V was trimmed by 6 bases and J by 8 bases, leaving 10 bases between them. The CDR3 consists of 11 residues.

This clonotype was recorded many times. The chain has TRBV6-2 or TRBV6-3 and TRBJ2-2, with 7 bases identical to TRBD2. Losses at the gene ends were 3 bases for V and 0 bases for J; bases not matched to a gene: 7. This CDR3 comprises 17 residues. Per germline, CDR1 MNHEY and CDR2 SVGEGT. CDR3 protein: CASSYWVAGPNTGELFF. DNA of the CDR3: TGTGCCAGCAGTTATTGGGTAGCGGGCCCGAACACCGGGGAGCTGTTTTTT.

The chain employs TRBV4-1 and TRBJ2-6; D not certain. CDR3 length: 18 residues. Trimming removed 0 bases at V and 1 base at J, with 13 bases between. From germline, CDR1 is MGHRA and CDR2 YSYEKL. The CDR3 DNA sequence: TGCGCCAGCAGCCAAGAACCGGCATCGTCGTCTGGGGCCAACGTCCTGACTTTC. Its protein product is CASSQEPASSSGANVLTF.

J is TRBJ1-1 and V is TRBV6-1; no definite D call. Per germline, CDR1 MNHNS and CDR2 SASEGT. The ends were cut back, 3 bases at V and 1 base at J, with 9 bases in the middle. The CDR3 totals 14 residues. The CDR3 DNA reads as TGTGCCAGCAGTGATGGGGTAAGGAACACTGAAGCTTTCTTT. Its translation: CASSDGVRNTEAFF.

The chain combines TRBV20-1 with TRBJ2-7; D possibly corresponds to TRBD2 (6 bases). The germline V gene encodes CDR1 DFQATT and CDR2 SNEGSKA (reference sequence). V dropped 5 bases and J dropped 10 bases, with 24 bases sitting between them. CDR3 size: 14 residues. The CDR3 reads CSASKTAGVETQYF. The CDR3 coding sequence is TGCAGTGCTTCTAAGACAGCGGGCGTAGAGACTCAGTACTTC.

V and J are TRBV11-1 and TRBJ2-7, with a tentative D call TRBD2 (5 bases). The CDR3 runs 16 residues. Germline CDR1 and CDR2: SGHAT and FQDESV (reference sequence). Trimming took off 5 bases at V and 7 bases at J, with 24 bases between the two ends. CDR3 sequence (DNA): TGTGCCAGCAGCCCCCGAGACCGTCAGGTATCGGGGGAGCAGTACTTC. Amino acid sequence: CASSPRDRQVSGEQYF.

This clonotype was detected ten times or more. V is TRBV7-2 and J is TRBJ2-5; D is unresolved. V shed 5 bases and J shed 2 bases, with 6 bases lying between them. This CDR3 has 12 amino acids. Germline-derived CDR1 and CDR2 are SGHTA and FQGNSA. The CDR3 loop is CASSHTQETQYF. The CDR3 region has the DNA TGTGCCAGCAGCCATACACAAGAGACCCAGTACTTC.

This clonotype was detected ten times or more. The chain uses TRBV12-3 or TRBV12-4 and TRBJ2-7; D perhaps matches TRBD2 (5 bases). The V end was cut by 3 bases, the J end by 6 bases, with 15 bases between. CDR3 length equals 14 residues. The DNA for the CDR3 is TGTGCCAGCAGTTTCGGAGGAGGTACGGCCGAGCAGTACTTC. It translates to CASSFGGGTAEQYF.

This clonotype has ten or more counts. V gene TRBV4-1 combines with J gene TRBJ2-7, with TRBD1 identical over 8 bases. CDR1 and CDR2 from the germline V gene are MGHRA and YSYEKL. The V and J ends lost 2 bases and 3 bases, in that order; junction bases with no gene match: 6. The length of the CDR3 is 15 residues. The DNA for the CDR3 is TGCGCCAGCAGCCAATCACAGGGGGTCCTCTACGAGCAGTACTTC. Encoded protein: CASSQSQGVLYEQYF.

This clonotype was seen ten or more times. The chain links TRBV12-3 or TRBV12-4 to TRBJ2-2; the match to TRBD1 covers 7 bases. The CDR3 has 15 residues. Trimming took 4 bases from V and 7 from J; bases not matched to a gene: 9. The CDR3 coding sequence is TGTGCCAGCAGTTCCCTCGACAGGGCTGACGGGGAGCTGTTTTTT. Translated: CASSSLDRADGELFF.

This clonotype came up many times. The chain employs TRBV7-2 and TRBJ2-7, with 7 bases that match TRBD1. Germline CDR1 reads SGHTA; CDR2 reads FQGNSA. Trimming took 5 bases from V and 2 from J; bases not matched to a gene: 9. The CDR3 extends over 15 amino acids. The CDR3 nucleotides read TGTGCCAGCAGCCGACAGGGCTTGAATACCTACGAGCAGTACTTC. Translating gives CASSRQGLNTYEQYF.

This clonotype was observed a handful of times. The CDR3: CASSLSGTGGDEQYF. The CDR3 DNA sequence: TGCGCCAGCAGCTTATCCGGGACAGGGGGCGACGAGCAGTACTTC. V usage is TRBV5-1 and J usage is TRBJ2-7; 12 bases are a match to TRBD1. In germline, CDR1 is SGHRS, CDR2 YFSETQ. V gave up 2 bases and J gave up 5 bases; unmatched junction bases: 5. The CDR3 sequence is 15 residues long.

CDR3 DNA sequence: TGCAGTGCAAACGAGAGACAGGGTCGATTTAACGAGCAGTACTTC. It encodes CSANERQGRFNEQYF. The chain carries TRBV20-1 and TRBJ2-7; 7 bases line up with TRBD1. CDR1 is DFQATT and CDR2 is SNEGSKA in the germline V gene (reference sequence). Unmatched junction bases numbered 16, after V lost 6 bases and J lost 5 bases. This CDR3 contains 15 residues.

There are many counts of this clonotype. This chain uses TRBV6-1 with TRBJ1-5; D is possibly TRBD1 (6 bases). Germline V gene sequence: CDR1 MNHNS, CDR2 SASEGT. The CDR3 has 16 amino acids. V gave up 7 bases and J gave up 2 bases, with 18 bases separating them. The DNA of the CDR3 is TGTGCCAGCACCCGAAGCAGGGGCCGTGGCAATCAGCCCCAGCATTTT. Translation: CASTRSRGRGNQPQHF.

This clonotype was seen many times. One junction end does not reproduce the germline sequence, and a read error may be involved. V usage is TRBV24-1 and J usage is TRBJ1-2; D is perhaps TRBD1 (5 bases). This CDR3 has 13 amino acids. Germline CDR1 and CDR2: KGHDR and SFDVKD. The CDR3 loop is CAARSGTEYGYTF. The CDR3 DNA follows: TGTGCCGCCAGGTCCGGGACGGAATATGGCTACACCTTC.

This clonotype was detected many times. The chain combines TRBV12-3 or TRBV12-4 with TRBJ2-5, with D perhaps matching TRBD2 (7 bases). The CDR3 is made up of 14 amino acids. Trimming removed 7 bases at V and 9 bases at J, with 21 bases between. Here the CDR3 reads CASTESGAGEAQYF. CDR3 sequence (DNA): TGTGCCAGCACTGAAAGCGGGGCAGGGGAGGCCCAGTACTTC.

This clonotype was seen ten or more times. The chain employs TRBV28 and TRBJ2-5; 9 positions match TRBD1. Trimming removed 3 bases from V and 3 bases from J; junction bases left unmatched: 5. The CDR3 spans 15 residues. Germline CDR1 reads MDHEN; CDR2 reads SYDVKM. The CDR3 loop is CASSFPTGGKETQYF. CDR3 in DNA: TGTGCCAGCAGTTTCCCCACAGGGGGCAAAGAGACCCAGTACTTC.

This clonotype was recorded many times. CDR3 nucleotide sequence: TGCGCCAGCAGCTTATATGCAGACGATCAGCCCCAGCATTTT. This sequence encodes CASSLYADDQPQHF. The genes are TRBV5-1 and TRBJ1-5; D is uncertain. CDR3 length: 14 residues. The V end lost 2 bases, the J end lost 5 bases, and 11 bases lay between the germline ends. Germline-derived CDR1 and CDR2 are SGHRS and YFSETQ.

This clonotype appeared many times. The chain is built from TRBV20-1 and TRBJ1-1, with 10 bases fitting TRBD1. The length of the CDR3 is 14 residues. The germline V gene has CDR1 DFQATT and CDR2 SNEGSKA (reference sequence). J was trimmed by 2 bases and V by 1 base; bases with no gene match: 1. The CDR3 sequence is CSARGDRGNTEAFF. The DNA of the CDR3 is TGCAGTGCTAGAGGGGACAGGGGCAACACTGAAGCTTTCTTT.

This clonotype was seen at least ten times. The V call is TRBV12-3 or TRBV12-4, the J call TRBJ2-5, with 10 bases fitting TRBD2. The CDR3 has 16 amino acids. Unmatched junction bases numbered 10, after V lost 7 bases and J lost 2 bases. This CDR3 reads CASNLGVAGGQETQYF. CDR3 in DNA: TGTGCCAGCAACCTCGGGGTAGCGGGGGGACAAGAGACCCAGTACTTC.